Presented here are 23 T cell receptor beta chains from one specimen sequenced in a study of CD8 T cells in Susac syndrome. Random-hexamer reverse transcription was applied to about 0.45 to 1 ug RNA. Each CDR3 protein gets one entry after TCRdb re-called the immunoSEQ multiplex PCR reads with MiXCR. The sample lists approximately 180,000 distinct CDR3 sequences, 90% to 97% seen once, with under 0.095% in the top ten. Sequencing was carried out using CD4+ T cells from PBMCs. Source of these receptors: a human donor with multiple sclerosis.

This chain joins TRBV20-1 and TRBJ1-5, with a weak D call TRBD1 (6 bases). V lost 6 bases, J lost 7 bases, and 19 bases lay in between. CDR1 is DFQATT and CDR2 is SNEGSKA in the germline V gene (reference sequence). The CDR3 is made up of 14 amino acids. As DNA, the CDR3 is TGCAGTGCCCAGAGGGCAGGGGTGGGCCAGCCCCAGCATTTT. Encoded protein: CSAQRAGVGQPQHF.

CDR3 residues: CASALQGRYGYTF. In DNA, the CDR3 is TGTGCCAGCGCTCTCCAGGGCCGGTATGGCTACACCTTC. The rearrangement links TRBV12-3 or TRBV12-4 to TRBJ1-2, with a tentative D call TRBD1 (5 bases). Trimming took off 8 bases at V and 5 bases at J, with 15 bases between the two ends. The CDR3 spans 13 residues.

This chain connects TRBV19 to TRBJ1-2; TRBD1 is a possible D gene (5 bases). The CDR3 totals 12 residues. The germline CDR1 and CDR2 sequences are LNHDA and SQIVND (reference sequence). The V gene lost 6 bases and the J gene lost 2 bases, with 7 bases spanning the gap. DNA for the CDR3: TGTGCCAGTAGAGACAGCAACTATGGCTACACCTTC. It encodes CASRDSNYGYTF. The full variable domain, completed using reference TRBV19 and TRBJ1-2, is DGGITQSPKYLFRKEGQNVTLSCEQNLNHDAMYWYRQDPGQGLRLIYYSQIVNDFQKGDIAEGYSVSREKKESFPLTVTSAQKNPTAFYLCASRDSNYGYTFGSGTRLTVV.

The CDR3 DNA reads TGTGCCAGCAGCGGTAGTGGGGACCGCTCCCTATGGGGCTACACCTTC. This translates into CASSGSGDRSLWGYTF. The V gene is TRBV7-2, the J gene TRBJ1-2; the D gene is possibly TRBD1 (5 bases). V gave up 5 bases and J gave up 8 bases, with 24 bases separating them. The CDR3 contains 16 residues. In germline, CDR1 is SGHTA, CDR2 FQGNSA.

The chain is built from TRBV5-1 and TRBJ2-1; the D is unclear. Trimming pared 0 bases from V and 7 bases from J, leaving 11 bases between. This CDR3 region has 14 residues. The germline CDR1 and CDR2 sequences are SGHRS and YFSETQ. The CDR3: CASSLVSQGNEQFF. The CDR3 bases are TGCGCCAGCAGCTTGGTTAGCCAAGGGAATGAGCAGTTCTTC.

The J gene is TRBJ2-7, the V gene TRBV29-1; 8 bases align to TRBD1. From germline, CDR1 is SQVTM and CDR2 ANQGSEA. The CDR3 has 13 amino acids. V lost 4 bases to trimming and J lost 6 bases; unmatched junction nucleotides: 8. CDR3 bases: TGCAGCGTTGGGGGGACAGGTTTCACCGAGCAGTACTTC. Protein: CSVGGTGFTEQYF.

The CDR3 here is CASSLRAARLGYTF. CDR3 in DNA: TGTGCCAGCAGTTTAAGGGCAGCCCGGCTCGGCTACACCTTC. V and J are TRBV12-3 or TRBV12-4 and TRBJ1-2; no firm D call. The CDR3 runs to 14 residues. The germline V and J ends were trimmed by 2 bases and 8 bases, with 15 bases remaining between them.

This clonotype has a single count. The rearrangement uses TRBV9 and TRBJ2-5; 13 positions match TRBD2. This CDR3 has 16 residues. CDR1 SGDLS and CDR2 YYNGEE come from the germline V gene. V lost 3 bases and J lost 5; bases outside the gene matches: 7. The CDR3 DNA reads TGTGCCAGCAGCGCAGGGACTAGCGGGGCGTGGGAGACCCAGTACTTC. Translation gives CASSAGTSGAWETQYF.

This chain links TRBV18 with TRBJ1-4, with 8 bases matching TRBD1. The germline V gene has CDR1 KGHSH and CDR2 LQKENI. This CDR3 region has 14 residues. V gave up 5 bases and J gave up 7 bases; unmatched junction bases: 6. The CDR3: CASSSQGAVEKLFF. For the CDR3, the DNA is TGTGCCAGCTCATCGCAGGGGGCGGTTGAAAAACTGTTTTTT. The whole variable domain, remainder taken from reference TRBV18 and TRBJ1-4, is NAGVMQNPRHLVRRRGQEARLRCSPMKGHSHVYWYRQLPEEGLKFMVYLQKENIIDESGMPKERFSAEFPKEGPSILRIQQVVRGDSAAYFCASSSQGAVEKLFFGSGTQLSVL.

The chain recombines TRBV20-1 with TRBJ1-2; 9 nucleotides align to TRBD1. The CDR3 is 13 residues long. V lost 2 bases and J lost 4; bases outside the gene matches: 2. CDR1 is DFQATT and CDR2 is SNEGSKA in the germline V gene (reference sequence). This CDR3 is CSARRTGAYGYTF. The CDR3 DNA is TGCAGTGCTAGAAGGACAGGGGCCTATGGCTACACCTTC.

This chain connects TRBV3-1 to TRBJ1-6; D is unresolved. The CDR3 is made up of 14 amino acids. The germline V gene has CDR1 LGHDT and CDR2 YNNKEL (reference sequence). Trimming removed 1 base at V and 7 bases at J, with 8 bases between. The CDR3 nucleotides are TGTGCCAGCAGCCAAGTGGACGGGAATTCACCCCTCCACTTT. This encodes CASSQVDGNSPLHF.

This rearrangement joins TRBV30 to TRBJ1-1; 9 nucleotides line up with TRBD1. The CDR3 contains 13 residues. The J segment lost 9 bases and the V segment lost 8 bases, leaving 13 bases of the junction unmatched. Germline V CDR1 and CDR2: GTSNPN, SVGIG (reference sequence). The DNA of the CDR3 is TGTGCCGCCCGAGACAGGGGGGTTGGGAAAGCTTTCTTT. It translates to CAARDRGVGKAFF.

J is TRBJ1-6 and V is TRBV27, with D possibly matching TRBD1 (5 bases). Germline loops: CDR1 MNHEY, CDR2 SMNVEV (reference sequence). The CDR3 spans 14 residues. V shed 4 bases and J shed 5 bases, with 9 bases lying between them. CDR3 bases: TGTGCCAGCAGTTCGGGACGGAATAATTCACCCCTCCACTTT. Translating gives CASSSGRNNSPLHF.

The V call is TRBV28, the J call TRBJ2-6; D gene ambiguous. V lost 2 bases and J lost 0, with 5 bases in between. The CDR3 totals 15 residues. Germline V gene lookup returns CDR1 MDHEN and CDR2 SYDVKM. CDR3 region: CASSLIGSGANVLTF. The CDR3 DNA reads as TGTGCCAGCAGTTTAATTGGCTCTGGGGCCAACGTCCTGACTTTC.

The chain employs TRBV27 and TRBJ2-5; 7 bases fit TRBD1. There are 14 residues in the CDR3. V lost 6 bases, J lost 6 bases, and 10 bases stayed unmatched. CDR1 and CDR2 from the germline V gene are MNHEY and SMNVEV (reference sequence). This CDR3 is CASRSGLQGKTQYF. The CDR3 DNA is TGTGCCAGCAGATCAGGCCTACAGGGGAAGACCCAGTACTTC.

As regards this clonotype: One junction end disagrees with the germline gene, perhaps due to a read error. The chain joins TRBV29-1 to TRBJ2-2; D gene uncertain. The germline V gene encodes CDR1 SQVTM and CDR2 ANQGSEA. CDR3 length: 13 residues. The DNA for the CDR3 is TGCAGCGTTGCTGGAACGAATACCGGGGAGCTGTTTTTT. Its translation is CSVAGTNTGELFF.

This chain's CDR3 is CASSGNNGNGYTF. The CDR3 DNA sequence: TGTGCCAGCAGCGGTAACAATGGCAATGGCTACACCTTC. The chain recombines TRBV7-9 with TRBJ1-2; no reliable D call. The germline V gene encodes CDR1 SEHNR and CDR2 FQNEAQ (reference sequence). The length of the CDR3 is 13 residues. V gave up 5 bases and J gave up 6 bases, with 13 bases separating them.

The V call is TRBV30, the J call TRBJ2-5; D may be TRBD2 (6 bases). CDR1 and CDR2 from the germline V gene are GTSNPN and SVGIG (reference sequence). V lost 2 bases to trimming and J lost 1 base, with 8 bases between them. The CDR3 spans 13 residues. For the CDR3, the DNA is TGTGCCTGGAGTCGCGGGACCCAAGAGACCCAGTACTTC. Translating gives CAWSRGTQETQYF.

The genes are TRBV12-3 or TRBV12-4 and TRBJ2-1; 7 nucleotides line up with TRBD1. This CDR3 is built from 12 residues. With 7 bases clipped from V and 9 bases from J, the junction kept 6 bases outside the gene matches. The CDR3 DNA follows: TGTGCCAGCAACACACAGGGGACTGAGCAGTTCTTC. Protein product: CASNTQGTEQFF.

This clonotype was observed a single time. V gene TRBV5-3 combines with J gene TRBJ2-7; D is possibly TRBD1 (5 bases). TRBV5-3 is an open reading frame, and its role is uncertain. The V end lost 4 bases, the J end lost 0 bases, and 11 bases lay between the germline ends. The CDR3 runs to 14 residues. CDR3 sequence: CARSGARCSYEQYF. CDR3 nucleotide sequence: TGTGCCAGAAGCGGGGCGCGGTGCTCCTACGAGCAGTACTTC.

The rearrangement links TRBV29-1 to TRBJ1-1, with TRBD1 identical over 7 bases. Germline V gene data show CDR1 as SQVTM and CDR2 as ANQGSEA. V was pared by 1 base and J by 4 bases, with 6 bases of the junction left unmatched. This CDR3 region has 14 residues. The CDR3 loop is CSVEVTGVGTEAFF. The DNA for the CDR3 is TGCAGCGTTGAAGTAACAGGGGTTGGCACTGAAGCTTTCTTT.

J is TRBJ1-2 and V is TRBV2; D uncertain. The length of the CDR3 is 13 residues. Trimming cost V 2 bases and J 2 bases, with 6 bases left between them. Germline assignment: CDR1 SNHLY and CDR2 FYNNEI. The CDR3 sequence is CASSEQNNYGYTF. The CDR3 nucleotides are TGTGCCAGCAGTGAACAGAACAACTATGGCTACACCTTC.

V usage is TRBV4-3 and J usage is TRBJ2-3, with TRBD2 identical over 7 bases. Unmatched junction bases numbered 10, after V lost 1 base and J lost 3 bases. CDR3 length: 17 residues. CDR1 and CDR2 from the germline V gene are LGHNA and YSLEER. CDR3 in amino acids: CASSQGVGGGSTDTQYF. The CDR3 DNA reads TGCGCCAGCAGCCAAGGGGTGGGCGGGGGTTCGACAGATACGCAGTATTTT.